The 9 T cell receptor beta chains in this list originate from one sample, sequenced in a study of control samples from healthy donors and cancer patients. Generated by immunoSEQ multiplex PCR, the TCRdb table keeps only in-frame clones and is missing some. The table has about 22,000 clones, about 85% seen once; the top ten hold 20% to 25%. Sequenced sample: PBMCs. The source is a man aged 60 to 75 with colorectal cancer.

In this sample, this clone turned up a few times. The rearrangement uses TRBV7-9 and TRBJ1-2; TRBD1 might be the D (6 bases). CDR3 length equals 14 residues. The V end lost 4 bases, the J end lost 6 bases, and 15 bases lay between the germline ends. Per germline, CDR1 SEHNR and CDR2 FQNEAQ (reference sequence). The chain's CDR3 is CASSSQGPLDGYTF. The CDR3 region has the DNA TGTGCCAGCAGCTCACAGGGCCCTCTCGATGGCTACACCTTC.

This clone was observed once. The rearrangement joins TRBV5-1 to TRBJ1-1, with 8 bases aligning to TRBD1. The CDR3 contains 15 residues. J gave up 7 bases and V 3 bases, and 11 bases lay outside the gene matches. CDR1 is SGHRS, CDR2 YFSETQ, per germline. The CDR3 nucleotides read TGCGCCAGCAGCTCCAACGACCGACAGGGGTTTGAAGCTTTCTTT. Its protein product is CASSSNDRQGFEAFF.

The chain couples TRBV6-4 to TRBJ1-2; TRBD1 matches at 8 bases. This CDR3 region has 15 residues. CDR1 is MRHNA and CDR2 is SNTAGT in the germline V gene. V was clipped by 6 bases and J by 7 bases; unmatched bases: 13. CDR3 amino acids: CASSSWTGREIGYTF. The CDR3, as DNA: TGTGCCAGCAGCTCCTGGACAGGGCGAGAAATTGGCTACACCTTC.

The chain recombines TRBV5-1 with TRBJ1-3; the D is unclear. This CDR3 region has 13 residues. V was cut by 2 bases and J by 2 bases, with 5 bases left in between. CDR1 SGHRS and CDR2 YFSETQ come from the germline V gene. CDR3 residues: CASSFFPGNTIYF. The CDR3 nucleotides read TGCGCCAGCAGCTTTTTCCCTGGAAACACCATATATTTT.

The rearrangement uses TRBV9 and TRBJ2-7; 12 bases line up with TRBD2. The germline V gene encodes CDR1 SGDLS and CDR2 YYNGEE. Losses at the gene ends were 0 bases for V and 2 bases for J; bases not matched to a gene: 3. This CDR3 has 16 residues. The CDR3 region has the DNA TGTGCCAGCAGCGTAGGACTAGCGGGGGATGCCTACGAGCAGTACTTC. This codes for CASSVGLAGDAYEQYF.

This chain links TRBV5-5 with TRBJ2-1; possibly TRBD1 or TRBD2 for D (5 bases each). Germline assignment: CDR1 SGHKS and CDR2 YYEKEE (reference sequence). This CDR3 region has 14 residues. The germline V and J ends were trimmed by 0 bases and 7 bases, with 11 bases remaining between them. The CDR3 DNA sequence: TGTGCCAGCAGCTTGGTAGGGACGCCGAATGAGCAGTTCTTC. Protein sequence: CASSLVGTPNEQFF.

The CDR3 DNA is TGTGCCAGCAGCTTAGAGGTGAACACTGAAGCTTTCTTT. Protein: CASSLEVNTEAFF. V usage is TRBV5-4 and J usage is TRBJ1-1; D gene ambiguous. This CDR3 comprises 13 residues. Germline V gene sequence: CDR1 SGHNT, CDR2 YYREEE (reference sequence). V lost 2 bases to trimming and J lost 0 bases, with 5 bases between them.

The chain recombines TRBV29-1 with TRBJ1-1; D is uncertain. V was trimmed by 3 bases and J by 1 base, leaving 9 bases between them. This CDR3 has 13 amino acids. Looked up from germline, CDR1 is SQVTM and CDR2 is ANQGSEA. Here the CDR3 DNA reads TGCAGCGTTGACACATGGGGGAACACTGAAGCTTTCTTT. It specifies CSVDTWGNTEAFF.

This clone has just one count. J is TRBJ2-1 and V is TRBV5-6, with a weak D call TRBD2 (6 bases). The CDR3 has 13 amino acids. Germline V lookup: CDR1 SGHDT, CDR2 YYEEEE. The ends were cut back, 3 bases at V and 4 bases at J, with 8 bases in the middle. The CDR3 is CASSSAGYNEQFF. CDR3 DNA sequence: TGTGCCAGCAGCTCGGCGGGGTACAATGAGCAGTTCTTC.